This TCR beta chain is from a study of T cell responses to AZD1222 COVID-19 vaccine. Study observations and caveats: Clonal diversity was possibly underestimated; the donors were predominantly white British and more often female.

This CDR3 has 14 amino acids. V lost 5 bases and J 5 bases, leaving 15 bases between the germline ends. Germline CDR1 and CDR2: SGHRS and YFSETQ. A note on this clone: Its antigen is not identified.

The data were produced by immunoSEQ multiplex PCR, yet TCRdb's version contains in-frame clones alone and is incomplete. The data hold about 110,000 clones, with 70% to 90% observed a single time. The clonotype comes from an adult who received the AZD1222 COVID-19 vaccine. The chain carries TRBV5-1 and TRBJ2-3; D may match TRBD1 or TRBD2 (5 bases each). The specimen was peripheral blood, collected 28 days after the second AZD1222 dose. CDR3 in amino acids: CASRLSGTGDTQYF. DNA for the CDR3: TGCGCCAGCAGACTTTCTGGGACCGGAGATACGCAGTATTTT.